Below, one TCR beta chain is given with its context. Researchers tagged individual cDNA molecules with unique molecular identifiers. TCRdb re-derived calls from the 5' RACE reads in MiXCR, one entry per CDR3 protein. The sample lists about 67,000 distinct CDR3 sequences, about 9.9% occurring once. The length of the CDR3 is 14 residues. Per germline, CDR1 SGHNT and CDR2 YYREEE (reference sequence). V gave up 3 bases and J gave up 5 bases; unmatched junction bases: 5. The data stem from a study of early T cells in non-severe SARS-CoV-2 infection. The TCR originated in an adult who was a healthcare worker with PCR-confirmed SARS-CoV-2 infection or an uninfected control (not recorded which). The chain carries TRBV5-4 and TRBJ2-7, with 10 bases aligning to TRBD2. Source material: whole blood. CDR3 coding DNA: TGTGCCAGCAGCTCCTATAGCGGGAGGAACGAGCAGTACTTC. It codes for CASSSYSGRNEQYF.